A selection of T cell receptor beta chains follows, all from one sample in a study of control samples from healthy donors and cancer patients. Profiling relied on immunoSEQ multiplex PCR, and the TCRdb table lists in-frame clones only, not all of them. The data show about 120,000 clones, approximately 90% seen once. Sample: blood. The receptors here all came from a woman in her 70s in good health. Both conserved end residues are part of each CDR3. Each record gives: clone size, D gene, V gene, CDR3 length, J gene, CDR3 DNA, CDR3 protein. A D gene is named only where the DNA matches it firmly. Clone size is not always given. Where it is, it says once, few, many or a class for expanded clones.

>-|-|TRBV3-1/TRBV3-2|16|TRBJ2-2
TGTGCCAGCAGACAAGCCGGGACAAAGAACACCGGGGAGCTGTTTTTT
CASRQAGTKNTGELFF
>-|-|TRBV3-1/TRBV3-2|14|TRBJ1-2
TGTGCCAGCAGTACAGGGTCGCTATCCTATGGCTACACCTTC
CASSTGSLSYGYTF
>-|-|TRBV6-6|16|TRBJ2-4
TGTGCCAGCAGTTACTACGGGGGCTCGCCAGGAAACATTCAGTACTTC
CASSYYGGSPGNIQYF
>-|-|TRBV11-2|14|TRBJ2-3
TGTGCCAGCAGCTTCGAGGGGTACACAGATACGCAGTATTTT
CASSFEGYTDTQYF
>-|TRBD1|TRBV18|16|TRBJ1-2
TGTGCCAGCTCACCACCATCGGGGACAGACTTTTATGGCTACACCTTC
CASSPPSGTDFYGYTF
>once|-|TRBV19|13|TRBJ1-5
TGTGCCAGTGACGGTTATAGCAATCAGCCCCAGCATTTT
CASDGYSNQPQHF
>-|-|TRBV7-8|15|TRBJ1-2
TGTGCCAGCAGCTTAGATACCGGGACTTGGGGTGGCTACACCTTC
CASSLDTGTWGGYTF
>-|-|TRBV6-2/TRBV6-3|15|TRBJ1-6
TGTGCCAGCAGTTACGGACAGAGAGACCATTCACCCCTCCACTTT
CASSYGQRDHSPLHF
>-|-|TRBV6-6|16|TRBJ2-7
TGTGCCAGCAGTCTTACGCTCCGGGGGCGACCCTACGAGCAGTACTTC
CASSLTLRGRPYEQYF
>-|-|TRBV10-3|13|TRBJ1-5
TGTGCCATCATTTGGACTAGCAATCAGCCCCAGCATTTT
CAIIWTSNQPQHF